One sample yielded the 21 T cell receptor beta chains listed below, sequenced in a study of blood T cell repertoires in COVID-19. Libraries were prepared by immunoSEQ multiplex PCR; TCRdb keeps only in-frame clonotypes and omits some of them. Of 250,000 or so clones listed, around nine tenths are singletons. Sequences were obtained from peripheral blood. These receptors were taken from a woman aged 60-70 years with acute or convalescent COVID-19.

CDR3 nucleotide sequence: TGTGCCAGCAGCCGTGACAGGTTGAACACTGAAGCTTTCTTT. Translated: CASSRDRLNTEAFF. V gene TRBV14 combines with J gene TRBJ1-1; tentatively, D is TRBD1 (6 bases). Germline lookup yields CDR1 SGHDN and CDR2 FVKESK. The CDR3 is made up of 14 amino acids. The V end lost 4 bases, the J end lost 0 bases, and 9 bases lay between the germline ends.

This chain connects TRBV27 to TRBJ1-2; 7 bases agree with TRBD1. This CDR3 contains 17 residues. The V gene end was trimmed by 5 bases and the J gene end by 3 bases; junction bases not matched to a gene: 15. Germline V gene lookup returns CDR1 MNHEY and CDR2 SMNVEV (reference sequence). The CDR3 nucleotides read TGTGCCAGCAGTGTCAGACAGGGAGTCGGTCTATACTATGGCTACACCTTC. This gives the protein CASSVRQGVGLYYGYTF.

The J gene is TRBJ2-3, the V gene TRBV3-1 (or the pseudogene TRBV3-2); TRBD2 is a possible D gene (6 bases). The CDR3 is made up of 14 amino acids. Trimming shortened V by 4 bases and J by 1 base, and 9 bases separated the two germline ends. CDR1 is LGHDT and CDR2 is YNNKEL in the germline V gene (reference sequence). In DNA form, the CDR3 reads TGTGCCAGCAGCCTTGGACTACGCACAGATACGCAGTATTTT. Protein sequence: CASSLGLRTDTQYF.

The chain joins TRBV10-2 to TRBJ2-3; no firm D call. CDR1 and CDR2 from the germline V gene are WSHSY and SAAADI. V was clipped by 7 bases and J by 1 base, with 9 bases between them. There are 13 residues in the CDR3. CDR3 in amino acids: CASNSQGTDTQYF. The CDR3 DNA sequence: TGCGCCAGCAACAGCCAGGGCACAGATACGCAGTATTTT.

V usage is TRBV3-1 (or the pseudogene TRBV3-2) and J usage is TRBJ1-5, with TRBD1 as a possible D gene (5 bases). The CDR3 covers 16 residues. V was clipped by 0 bases and J by 4 bases, with 13 bases between them. Per germline, CDR1 LGHDT and CDR2 YNNKEL (reference sequence). The CDR3 loop reads CASSQDSAGRNQPQHF. As DNA, the CDR3 is TGTGCCAGCAGCCAAGATTCAGCGGGGCGGAATCAGCCCCAGCATTTT.

This chain's CDR3 is CASSLIPAKNIQYF. DNA of the CDR3: TGCGCCAGCAGCTTGATCCCGGCCAAAAACATTCAGTACTTC. The chain recombines TRBV5-1 with TRBJ2-4; D gene ambiguous. Germline lookup yields CDR1 SGHRS and CDR2 YFSETQ. Trimming cost V 1 base and J 1 base, with 6 bases left between them. CDR3 length: 14 amino acids.

The gene calls are TRBV30 and TRBJ2-1, with D possibly TRBD2 on 6 matching bases. Trimming removed 0 bases at V and 7 bases at J, with 19 bases between. The CDR3 extends over 16 amino acids. Germline values: CDR1 GTSNPN, CDR2 SVGIG (reference sequence). The CDR3: CAWSVPRVADENEQFF. The CDR3 DNA is TGTGCCTGGAGTGTACCGAGGGTAGCGGACGAAAATGAGCAGTTCTTC.

This sequence joins TRBV27 and TRBJ1-2, with 8 bases that match TRBD1. V was pared by 3 bases and J by 8 bases, with 8 bases of the junction left unmatched. Looked up from germline, CDR1 is MNHEY and CDR2 is SMNVEV (reference sequence). The CDR3 extends over 14 amino acids. CDR3 region: CASSLMDRVGGYTF. In nucleotides, the CDR3 is TGTGCCAGCAGTTTGATGGACAGGGTAGGGGGCTACACCTTC.

V is TRBV9 and J is TRBJ1-3, with a possible D match to TRBD1 (6 bases). The CDR3 sequence is 15 residues long. V dropped 4 bases and J dropped 2 bases, with 13 bases sitting between them. CDR1 is SGDLS, CDR2 YYNGEE, per germline. CDR3: CASSPSGGPGNTIYF. The DNA for the CDR3 is TGTGCCAGCAGCCCCAGCGGGGGCCCTGGAAACACCATATATTTT.

The chain joins TRBV7-6 to TRBJ2-5; D ambiguous. V was trimmed by 5 bases and J by 5 bases, leaving 9 bases between them. The CDR3 spans 12 residues. The germline CDR1 and CDR2 sequences are SGHVS and FNYEAQ. CDR3 sequence: CASSPSGETQYF. CDR3 nucleotides: TGTGCCAGCAGCCCCTCCGGGGAGACCCAGTACTTC.

The CDR3 bases are TGTGCCAGCACCCTCTCCCAGGGGCTATACTATGGCTACACCTTC. It is translated as CASTLSQGLYYGYTF. The chain has TRBV28 and TRBJ1-2; possible D gene TRBD1, 6 bases. The CDR3 is 15 residues long. Trimming cost V 7 bases and J 3 bases, with 18 bases left between them. Germline lookup yields CDR1 MDHEN and CDR2 SYDVKM.

The chain couples TRBV11-2 to TRBJ2-4; D may be TRBD2 (5 bases). Germline V gene sequence: CDR1 SGHAT, CDR2 FQNNGV. Trimming left V 3 bases short and J 8 bases short, with 14 bases between. The CDR3 covers 14 residues. As DNA, the CDR3 is TGTGCCAGCAGCTTTGGACTGACCGGGGACATTCAGTACTTC. It codes for CASSFGLTGDIQYF.

The chain recombines TRBV9 with TRBJ2-6, with D unclear. CDR1 SGDLS and CDR2 YYNGEE come from the germline V gene. V lost 0 bases and J 2 bases, leaving 6 bases between the germline ends. CDR3 length: 15 residues. CDR3 loop: CASSVVTAGANVLTF. The CDR3, as DNA: TGTGCCAGCAGCGTAGTTACAGCTGGGGCCAACGTCCTGACTTTC.

DNA of the CDR3: TGTGCCTGTATGACAGATAACTATGGCTACACCTTC. This translates into CACMTDNYGYTF. The chain combines TRBV6-5 with TRBJ1-2; maybe TRBD1 (5 bases). The CDR3 covers 12 residues. V shed 11 bases and J shed 1 base, with 11 bases lying between them. From germline, CDR1 is MNHEY and CDR2 SVGAGI.

This chain uses TRBV9 with TRBJ2-1; 9 bases are a match to TRBD2. The CDR3 consists of 16 residues. CDR1 is SGDLS, CDR2 YYNGEE, per germline. With V trimmed by 0 bases and J by 4 bases, 5 bases remained unmatched. The DNA of the CDR3 is TGTGCCAGCAGCGTAGGTAGCGGGGGCTCATACAATGAGCAGTTCTTC. This gives the protein CASSVGSGGSYNEQFF.

The chain employs TRBV7-2 and TRBJ1-6; TRBD1 aligns across 7 bases. CDR1 is SGHTA and CDR2 is FQGNSA in the germline V gene. CDR3 length: 16 amino acids. The ends lost 1 base at V and 9 bases at J; junction bases unmatched: 9. As DNA, the CDR3 is TGTGCCAGCAGCTTAGGGACCGGGACAGACCTTTCACCCCTCCACTTT. Its translation: CASSLGTGTDLSPLHF.

The chain links TRBV6-4 to TRBJ1-2; D unclear. The CDR3 spans 15 residues. Germline loops: CDR1 MRHNA, CDR2 SNTAGT. V lost 5 bases and J lost 8, with 21 bases in between. This CDR3 is CASSHQGQVLSGYTF. CDR3 DNA: TGTGCCAGCAGTCACCAAGGCCAGGTCCTAAGCGGCTACACCTTC.

As for this clone: Different DNA sequences within this sample yield the same CDR3. This rearrangement joins TRBV7-2 to TRBJ1-2; no clear D gene. Between the trimmed V and J ends, which lost 4 bases and 2 bases, there was a span of 11 bases. The CDR3 is 14 residues long. The germline CDR1 and CDR2 sequences are SGHTA and FQGNSA. The CDR3 reads CASSSTGINYGYTF. DNA for the CDR3: TGTGCCAGCAGCTCGACGGGGATAAACTATGGCTACACCTTC.

The rearrangement joins TRBV5-1 to TRBJ1-1, with TRBD1 identical over 9 bases. Germline assignment: CDR1 SGHRS and CDR2 YFSETQ. The length of the CDR3 is 16 residues. Trimming took 4 bases from V and 0 from J; bases not matched to a gene: 7. In DNA, the CDR3 is TGCGCCAGCAGCCCCGGGACAGGGCCGATGAACACTGAAGCTTTCTTT. Protein sequence: CASSPGTGPMNTEAFF.

The chain has TRBV9 and TRBJ2-7, with 8 bases matching TRBD2. J lost 7 bases, V lost 0 bases, and 6 bases had no gene match. This CDR3 is built from 14 residues. In germline, CDR1 is SGDLS, CDR2 YYNGEE. CDR3 sequence (DNA): TGTGCCAGCAGCGTAGGGGCGGGAGGTAAAGAGCAGTACTTC. Encoded protein: CASSVGAGGKEQYF. The full variable domain, in which reference TRBV9 and TRBJ2-7 provide the parts outside the CDR3, is DSGVTQTPKHLITATGQRVTLRCSPRSGDLSVYWYQQSLDQGLQFLIQYYNGEERAKGNILERFSAQQFPDLHSELNLSSLELGDSALYFCASSVGAGGKEQYFGPGTRLTVT.

The rearrangement joins TRBV7-3 to TRBJ2-7, with D possibly TRBD1 on 5 matching bases. The CDR3 runs to 15 residues. Germline lookup yields CDR1 SGHTA and CDR2 FQGTGA. Trimming pared 6 bases from V and 5 bases from J, leaving 20 bases between. The CDR3 nucleotides read TGTGCCAGCAGTCCTGCCCGGGCCAAAGGGGACGAGCAGTACTTC. It yields the protein CASSPARAKGDEQYF. The complete variable domain, with remaining parts taken from reference TRBV7-3 and TRBJ2-7, reads GAGVSQTPSNKVTEKGKYVELRCDPISGHTALYWYRQSLGQGPEFLIYFQGTGAADDSGLPNDRFFAVRPEGSVSTLKIQRTERGDSAVYLCASSPARAKGDEQYFGPGTRLTVT.